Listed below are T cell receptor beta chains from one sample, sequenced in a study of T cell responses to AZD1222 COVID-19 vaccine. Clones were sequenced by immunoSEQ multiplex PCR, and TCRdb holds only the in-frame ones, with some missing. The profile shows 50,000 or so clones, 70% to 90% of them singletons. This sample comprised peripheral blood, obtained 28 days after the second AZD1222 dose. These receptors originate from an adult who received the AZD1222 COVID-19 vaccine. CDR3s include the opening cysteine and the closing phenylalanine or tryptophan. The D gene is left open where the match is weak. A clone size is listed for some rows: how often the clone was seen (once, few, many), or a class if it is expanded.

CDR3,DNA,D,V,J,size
CASSFPGQDYGYTF,TGCGCCAGCAGCTTCCCGGGACAGGACTATGGCTACACCTTC,TRBD1,TRBV5-1,TRBJ1-2,.
CASSWMNEQFF,TGTGCCAGCAGTTGGATGAATGAGCAGTTCTTC,.,TRBV6-2/TRBV6-3,TRBJ2-1,.
CASSFSGTGNTEAFF,TGTGCCAGCAGCTTTTCCGGGACAGGGAACACTGAAGCTTTCTTT,TRBD1,TRBV5-5,TRBJ1-1,.
CASSIERNEQYF,TGTGCCAGTAGTATCGAGAGGAACGAGCAGTACTTC,.,TRBV19,TRBJ2-7,.
CASSLDTEAFF,TGTGCCAGCAGCTTAGACACTGAAGCTTTCTTT,.,TRBV11-2,TRBJ1-1,.
CASSPTPGSLYGYTF,TGCGCCAGCAGCCCGACCCCGGGGTCTCTTTATGGCTACACCTTC,.,TRBV5-1,TRBJ1-2,.
CAFRGRNNSPLHF,TGTGCCTTTCGGGGCAGAAATAATTCACCCCTCCACTTT,.,TRBV2,TRBJ1-6,.
CAITPGQGASYGYTF,TGTGCCATCACACCGGGACAGGGGGCTAGCTATGGCTACACCTTC,TRBD1,TRBV10-3,TRBJ1-2,.
CASSPVAGSETQYF,TGTGCCAGCTCACCCGTGGCAGGATCAGAGACCCAGTACTTC,.,TRBV18,TRBJ2-5,.
CASSWDNGPDQPQHF,TGTGCCAGCAGTTGGGACAATGGTCCGGATCAGCCCCAGCATTTT,.,TRBV7-3,TRBJ1-5,.
CASSLLLTIQYF,TGTGCCAGCAGCTTACTACTTACGATCCAGTACTTC,.,TRBV7-9,TRBJ2-5,once
CASSLREQFF,TGTGCCAGCAGTTTGCGTGAGCAGTTCTTC,.,TRBV28,TRBJ2-1,.
CASSDSDRPDTQYF,TGTGCCAGCAGTGACTCTGACCGACCAGATACGCAGTATTTT,.,TRBV6-4,TRBJ2-3,.
CASTQKTGGAFMNTEAFF,TGTGCCAGTACCCAAAAGACCGGGGGCGCGTTCATGAACACTGAAGCTTTCTTT,.,TRBV19,TRBJ1-1,.
CASSYSRDIFTEEKLFF,TGTGCCAGCAGTTACTCTAGGGACATCTTCACCGAGGAAAAACTGTTTTTT,.,TRBV6-2/TRBV6-3,TRBJ1-4,.
CASGAARDGNQPQHF,TGTGCTAGTGGGGCAGCTCGGGACGGCAATCAGCCCCAGCATTTT,.,TRBV12-5,TRBJ1-5,few
CSVGGGNTEAFF,TGCAGCGTGGGGGGAGGAAACACTGAAGCTTTCTTT,.,TRBV29-1,TRBJ1-1,.
CASSWQGLAQETQYF,TGCGCCAGCAGCTGGCAAGGACTAGCGCAAGAGACCCAGTACTTC,TRBD2,TRBV5-1,TRBJ2-5,.
CASSLEGRAYEQYF,TGCGCCAGCAGCTTGGAGGGGAGAGCATACGAGCAGTACTTC,.,TRBV5-1,TRBJ2-7,.
CASSSLGVRQFF,TGTGCCAGCAGTTCACTAGGAGTCAGGCAGTTCTTC,.,TRBV28,TRBJ2-1,.
CASRRGGNGNTIYF,TGTGCCAGCAGGCGAGGGGGAAATGGAAACACCATATATTTT,.,TRBV27,TRBJ1-3,.
CASSKGRGGNNEQFF,TGTGCCAGCAGCAAGGGTCGGGGGGGGAACAATGAGCAGTTCTTC,TRBD2,TRBV3-1/TRBV3-2,TRBJ2-1,.
CASSLTGGSEQFF,TGTGCCAGCAGCTTAACTGGAGGGAGTGAGCAGTTCTTC,.,TRBV7-3,TRBJ2-1,.
CASSISGRRATEAFF,TGTGCCAGCAGTATAAGTGGCCGTAGAGCCACTGAAGCTTTCTTT,.,TRBV28,TRBJ1-1,.
CASSDRAKTNVLTF,TGTGCCAGCAGTGACAGGGCGAAGACCAACGTCCTGACTTTC,.,TRBV2,TRBJ2-6,.
CASRRPQGTGNTIYF,TGTGCCAGCCGACGCCCCCAGGGTACAGGAAACACCATATATTTT,.,TRBV6-5,TRBJ1-3,once
CATASGGASTDTQYF,TGTGCCACCGCTAGCGGGGGGGCTAGCACAGATACGCAGTATTTT,TRBD2,TRBV19,TRBJ2-3,.
CASSSRTGGREQYF,TGTGCCAGCAGCTCTAGAACAGGGGGCAGGGAGCAGTACTTC,TRBD1,TRBV7-6,TRBJ2-7,.
CASSLGRNTDTQYF,TGCGCCAGCAGCTTGGGGCGAAACACAGATACGCAGTATTTT,.,TRBV5-1,TRBJ2-3,.
CASSEGTGDTDTQYF,TGTGCCAGCAGTGAAGGGACAGGGGACACAGATACGCAGTATTTT,TRBD1,TRBV6-4,TRBJ2-3,few
CASSPGLAGLTDTQYF,TGTGCCAGCAGTCCTGGACTAGCGGGACTCACAGATACGCAGTATTTT,TRBD2,TRBV28,TRBJ2-3,.
CASSLALAGGPTEQFF,TGTGCCAGCAGCTTGGCACTAGCGGGGGGGCCCACTGAGCAGTTCTTC,TRBD2,TRBV5-4,TRBJ2-1,once
CASSARQGAQVTGELFF,TGTGCCAGCAGTGCGCGACAGGGGGCGCAGGTCACCGGGGAGCTGTTTTTT,TRBD1,TRBV6-2/TRBV6-3,TRBJ2-2,.
CASSYSFTAHDTQYF,TGTGCCAGCAGTTACTCGTTCACGGCACATGATACGCAGTATTTT,.,TRBV6-5,TRBJ2-3,.
CASSYSTGDTQYF,TGTGCCAGCAGTTACTCGACAGGGGATACGCAGTATTTT,TRBD1,TRBV6-2/TRBV6-3,TRBJ2-3,.
CASSKDIGGGQETQYF,TGTGCCAGCAGCAAGGATATTGGCGGGGGGCAGGAGACCCAGTACTTC,TRBD2,TRBV5-5,TRBJ2-5,.
CASSQGGLSSYEQYF,TGTGCCAGCAGCCAAGGGGGTCTGAGCTCCTACGAGCAGTACTTC,.,TRBV4-2,TRBJ2-7,.
CASSPGTGASTDTQYF,TGTGCCAGCAGCCCCGGGACAGGGGCTAGCACAGATACGCAGTATTTT,TRBD1,TRBV7-7,TRBJ2-3,.
CASSGGQSSGEQFF,TGTGCCAGCAGTGGGGGCCAGTCCAGCGGTGAGCAGTTCTTC,.,TRBV2,TRBJ2-1,.
CASSAGTGRNQPQHF,TGTGCCAGTAGTGCCGGGACAGGGCGCAATCAGCCCCAGCATTTT,TRBD1,TRBV19,TRBJ1-5,.
CASGAGTTDSYEQYF,TGTGCCAGCGGGGCCGGGACTACCGACTCCTACGAGCAGTACTTC,TRBD2,TRBV6-5,TRBJ2-7,once
CASRGGTATEAFF,TGTGCCAGCAGGGGCGGGACAGCAACTGAAGCTTTCTTT,TRBD1,TRBV25-1,TRBJ1-1,.
CAISGYREETQYF,TGTGCCATCAGTGGTTACCGAGAAGAGACCCAGTACTTC,.,TRBV10-3,TRBJ2-5,.
CASDISRGDTEAFF,TGTGCCAGCGACATATCGAGGGGTGACACTGAAGCTTTCTTT,.,TRBV7-2,TRBJ1-1,.
CASSLSRVQTQYF,TGTGCCAGCAGCTTAAGCAGGGTGCAGACCCAGTACTTC,.,TRBV5-6,TRBJ2-5,.
CASSDILAGDDEQFF,TGTGCCAGCAGTGATATCCTAGCGGGAGATGATGAGCAGTTCTTC,TRBD2,TRBV6-1,TRBJ2-1,.
CASSDRLQETQYF,TGCGCCAGCAGCGACAGGCTCCAAGAGACCCAGTACTTC,.,TRBV5-1,TRBJ2-5,.
CASSQNQGETQYF,TGTGCCAGCTCACAAAACCAGGGGGAGACCCAGTACTTC,.,TRBV18,TRBJ2-5,.
CAISESGGTEKLFF,TGTGCCATCAGTGAGTCGGGGGGAACTGAAAAACTGTTTTTT,.,TRBV10-3,TRBJ1-4,.
CATGARSGNQPQHF,TGTGCCACAGGAGCGAGGTCGGGCAATCAGCCCCAGCATTTT,.,TRBV19,TRBJ1-5,.
CASSPLGLASNTGELFF,TGTGCCAGTAGTCCCCTCGGACTAGCCTCGAACACCGGGGAGCTGTTTTTT,TRBD2,TRBV19,TRBJ2-2,few